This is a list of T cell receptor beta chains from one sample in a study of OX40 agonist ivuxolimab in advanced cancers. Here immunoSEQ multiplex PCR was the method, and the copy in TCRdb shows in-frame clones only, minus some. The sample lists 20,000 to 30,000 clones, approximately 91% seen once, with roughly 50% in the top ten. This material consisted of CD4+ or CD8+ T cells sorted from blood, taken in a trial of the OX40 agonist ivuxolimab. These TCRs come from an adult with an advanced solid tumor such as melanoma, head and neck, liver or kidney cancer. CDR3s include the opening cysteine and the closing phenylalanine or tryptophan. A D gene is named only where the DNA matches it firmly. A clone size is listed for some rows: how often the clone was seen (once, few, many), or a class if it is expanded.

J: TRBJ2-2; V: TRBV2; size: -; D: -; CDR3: CASSEAGVNTGELFF; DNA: TGTGCCAGCAGTGAAGCGGGAGTTAACACCGGGGAGCTGTTTTTT
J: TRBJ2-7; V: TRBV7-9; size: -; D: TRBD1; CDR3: CASSSPTGNEQYF; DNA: TGTGCCAGCAGCTCCCCGACAGGGAACGAGCAGTACTTC
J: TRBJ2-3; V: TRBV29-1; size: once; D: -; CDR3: CSFPGASADTQYF; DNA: TGCAGCTTCCCGGGGGCGAGTGCAGATACGCAGTATTTT
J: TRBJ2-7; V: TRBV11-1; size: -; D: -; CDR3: CASSSWDLEQYF; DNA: TGTGCCAGCAGCTCCTGGGACCTTGAGCAGTACTTC
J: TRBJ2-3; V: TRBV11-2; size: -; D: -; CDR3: CASSLDGAFTDTQYF; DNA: TGTGCCAGCAGCTTAGATGGGGCCTTCACAGATACGCAGTATTTT
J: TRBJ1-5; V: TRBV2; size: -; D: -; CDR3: CASSVAPNQPQHF; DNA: TGTGCCAGCAGTGTGGCCCCGAATCAGCCCCAGCATTTT
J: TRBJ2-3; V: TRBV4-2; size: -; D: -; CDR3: CASSQQQTSTDTQYF; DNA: TGTGCCAGCAGCCAGCAGCAAACTAGCACAGATACGCAGTATTTT
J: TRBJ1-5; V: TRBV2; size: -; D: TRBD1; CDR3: CASRSGTATFFNQPQHF; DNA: TGTGCCAGCAGATCCGGGACAGCAACCTTCTTCAATCAGCCCCAGCATTTT
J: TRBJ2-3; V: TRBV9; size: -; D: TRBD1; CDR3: CASSVARTGSLDTQYF; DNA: TGTGCCAGCAGCGTAGCGAGGACAGGGTCCTTGGATACGCAGTATTTT
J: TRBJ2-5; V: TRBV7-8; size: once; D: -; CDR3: CASSSSERTETQYF; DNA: TGTGCCAGCAGCTCCTCGGAGAGAACAGAGACCCAGTACTTC
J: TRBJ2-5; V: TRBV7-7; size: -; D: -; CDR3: CASSPWGSKETQYF; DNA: TGTGCTAGCAGCCCCTGGGGATCCAAAGAGACCCAGTACTTC
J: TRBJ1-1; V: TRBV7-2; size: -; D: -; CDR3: CASSFSVGTEAFF; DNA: TGTGCCAGCAGCTTTTCAGTTGGGACTGAAGCTTTCTTT